Below, 27 T cell receptor beta chains from the same sample are listed, as sequenced in a study of control samples from healthy donors and cancer patients. Clones were read by immunoSEQ multiplex PCR, and TCRdb kept only the in-frame ones, dropping some. Of 260,000 or so clones in the sample, roughly four fifths were seen once. Sequenced input: PBMCs. All receptors derive from an older woman with lung cancer.

Here the CDR3 DNA reads TGCGCCAGCAGCCAAAATCAGGGGGCTGGTCAGCCCCAGCATTTT. Its translation: CASSQNQGAGQPQHF. The rearrangement joins TRBV4-1 to TRBJ1-5, with 8 bases aligning to TRBD1. The CDR3 has 15 residues. Germline lookup yields CDR1 MGHRA and CDR2 YSYEKL. The trim removed 2 bases at V and 6 bases at J, leaving 6 bases unmatched.

This chain uses TRBV18 with TRBJ1-2; D is possibly TRBD1 (5 bases). CDR1 is KGHSH, CDR2 LQKENI, per germline. The V end was cut by 0 bases, the J end by 2 bases, with 13 bases between. The CDR3 is 16 amino acids. The CDR3 loop is CASSPPGGERNYGYTF. In DNA form, the CDR3 reads TGTGCCAGCTCACCACCGGGGGGAGAAAGAAACTATGGCTACACCTTC.

This clone was observed at least ten times. The chain employs TRBV3-1 (or the pseudogene TRBV3-2) and TRBJ2-7, with a weak D call TRBD2 (5 bases). Germline CDR1 and CDR2: LGHDT and YNNKEL (reference sequence). The CDR3 runs 14 residues. V was cut by 0 bases and J by 4 bases, with 10 bases left in between. The CDR3 DNA follows: TGTGCCAGCAGCCAAGACCTAGGCGGGTACGAGCAGTACTTC. Its protein is CASSQDLGGYEQYF.

This chain uses TRBV9 with TRBJ1-1; no definite D call. Per the germline V gene, CDR1 is SGDLS and CDR2 is YYNGEE. The CDR3 runs 14 residues. Trimming removed 0 bases from V and 3 bases from J, with 9 bases in between. CDR3 loop: CASSVAQQYTEAFF. The CDR3 DNA reads TGTGCCAGCAGCGTAGCGCAGCAGTACACTGAAGCTTTCTTT.

The rearrangement joins TRBV6-5 to TRBJ1-2; 8 bases align to TRBD1. This CDR3 spans 14 amino acids. V lost 2 bases and J lost 4; bases outside the gene matches: 3. Germline V CDR1 and CDR2: MNHEY, SVGAGI. The CDR3 region has the DNA TGTGCCAGCAGTTACGGGACAGGAACCTATGGCTACACCTTC. As protein: CASSYGTGTYGYTF.

The J gene is TRBJ2-5, the V gene TRBV28, with D hard to call. The germline V gene has CDR1 MDHEN and CDR2 SYDVKM. V lost 10 bases and J 5 bases, leaving 11 bases between the germline ends. This CDR3 is built from 11 residues. CDR3: CATTSPETQYF. The CDR3 DNA sequence: TGTGCCACCACAAGTCCGGAGACCCAGTACTTC.

This sequence joins TRBV10-3 and TRBJ1-3; D remains ambiguous. The CDR3 covers 14 residues. Germline V gene lookup returns CDR1 ENHRY and CDR2 SYGVKD. V was cut by 7 bases and J by 0 bases, with 10 bases left in between. CDR3 residues: CAITPRSSGNTIYF. CDR3 bases: TGTGCCATCACTCCCAGAAGCTCTGGAAACACCATATATTTT.

This clone occurred a few times. This chain connects TRBV10-3 to TRBJ2-3, with 8 nucleotides matching TRBD2. The CDR3 has 17 amino acids. V was clipped by 0 bases and J by 0 bases; unmatched bases: 5. The germline V gene has CDR1 ENHRY and CDR2 SYGVKD. The CDR3 nucleotides are TGTGCCATCAGTGAGTCCCCTAGCGGGTCTAGCACAGATACGCAGTATTTT. Residues: CAISESPSGSSTDTQYF.

The table lists this clone with a count of one. The chain has TRBV6-6 and TRBJ1-2; no firm D call. The CDR3 consists of 13 residues. V lost 6 bases, J lost 4 bases, and 12 bases lay in between. Germline CDR1 and CDR2: MNHNY and SVGAGI (reference sequence). This chain's CDR3 is CASSPPFPYGYTF. As DNA, the CDR3 is TGTGCCAGCAGCCCACCATTCCCCTATGGCTACACCTTC.

The rearrangement uses TRBV5-1 and TRBJ1-4, with 7 bases aligning to TRBD1. The V and J ends lost 4 bases and 4 bases, in that order; junction bases with no gene match: 7. The CDR3 extends over 15 amino acids. Per the germline V gene, CDR1 is SGHRS and CDR2 is YFSETQ. In DNA, the CDR3 is TGCGCCAGCAGCACCGCGGGACAGTTTAATGAAAAACTGTTTTTT. Protein product: CASSTAGQFNEKLFF.

The chain has TRBV5-6 and TRBJ2-3; D is uncertain. CDR3 length equals 13 residues. The germline V gene has CDR1 SGHDT and CDR2 YYEEEE. Between the trimmed V and J ends, which lost 4 bases and 5 bases, there was a span of 11 bases. The CDR3 loop is CASSTGPGDTQYF. For the CDR3, the DNA is TGTGCCAGCAGCACTGGACCGGGAGATACGCAGTATTTT.

V usage is TRBV25-1 and J usage is TRBJ1-2; 9 bases line up with TRBD1. The CDR3 runs to 14 residues. CDR1 is MGHDK, CDR2 SYGVNS, per germline. V shed 7 bases, J shed 2 bases, and the junction held 5 bases outside the gene matches. CDR3 amino acids: CASNPGQGNYGYTF. The CDR3 nucleotides read TGTGCCAGCAACCCAGGACAGGGGAACTATGGCTACACCTTC.

This chain joins TRBV19 and TRBJ1-2, with a tentative D call TRBD1 (5 bases). CDR1 and CDR2 (germline): LNHDA, SQIVND (reference sequence). V lost 2 bases and J 4 bases, leaving 8 bases between the germline ends. The CDR3 contains 13 residues. The CDR3 here is CASSIMGTYGYTF. The CDR3 DNA reads as TGTGCCAGTAGTATAATGGGGACCTATGGCTACACCTTC. The full variable domain, with the rest looked up from reference TRBV19 and TRBJ1-2, is DGGITQSPKYLFRKEGQNVTLSCEQNLNHDAMYWYRQDPGQGLRLIYYSQIVNDFQKGDIAEGYSVSREKKESFPLTVTSAQKNPTAFYLCASSIMGTYGYTFGSGTRLTVV.

The chain recombines TRBV5-1 with TRBJ1-4, with 7 bases matching TRBD1. The V and J ends lost 1 base and 5 bases, in that order; junction bases with no gene match: 5. This CDR3 has 15 amino acids. CDR1 SGHRS and CDR2 YFSETQ come from the germline V gene. For the CDR3, the DNA is TGCGCCAGCAGCTTGTTGGGACAGATGAATGAAAAACTGTTTTTT. Encoded protein: CASSLLGQMNEKLFF.

As concerns this clone: Other DNA sequences within the sample encode an identical CDR3. The gene calls are TRBV6-5 and TRBJ1-2; 7 positions agree with TRBD1. After removal of 6 bases from V and 3 bases from J, the junction contained 4 bases not matched to a gene. The CDR3 covers 13 residues. Germline CDR1 and CDR2: MNHEY and SVGAGI. As DNA, the CDR3 is TGTGCCAGCAGAACCGACAGGGACTATGGCTACACCTTC. Translation: CASRTDRDYGYTF.

The V and J genes are TRBV6-5 and TRBJ2-1; perhaps D is TRBD1 or TRBD2 (5 bases each). Germline V gene data show CDR1 as MNHEY and CDR2 as SVGAGI. V was pared by 8 bases and J by 6 bases, with 17 bases between. This CDR3 region has 14 residues. CDR3 protein: CASQRRGTINEQFF. The DNA of the CDR3 is TGTGCCAGCCAGAGACGGGGCACGATCAATGAGCAGTTCTTC.

The rearrangement uses TRBV4-2 and TRBJ2-1; weak D call: TRBD2 (6 bases). Trimming removed 0 bases from V and 8 bases from J, with 14 bases in between. The CDR3 loop spans 15 amino acids. CDR1 LGHNA and CDR2 YNFKEQ come from the germline V gene. CDR3 in amino acids: CASSQERGPRDEQFF. CDR3 nucleotide sequence: TGTGCCAGCAGCCAAGAGCGGGGTCCCAGGGATGAGCAGTTCTTC.

This clone showed up just a few times. The chain is built from TRBV19 and TRBJ1-5; D might be TRBD1 (5 bases). This CDR3 contains 12 residues. Germline CDR1 and CDR2: LNHDA and SQIVND (reference sequence). Trimming stripped 4 bases from V and 5 bases from J, with 6 bases between. The CDR3 coding sequence is TGTGCCAGTAGTACAGGGTATCAGCCCCAGCATTTT. Its protein product is CASSTGYQPQHF.

The CDR3 loop reads CASSPAERVLYGYTF. In DNA form, the CDR3 reads TGTGCCAGCAGTCCGGCGGAGAGGGTACTCTATGGCTACACCTTC. J is TRBJ1-2 and V is TRBV28; unclear D gene. Trimming shortened V by 5 bases and J by 4 bases, and 17 bases separated the two germline ends. The CDR3 has 15 amino acids. The germline gives CDR1 MDHEN, CDR2 SYDVKM.

The rearrangement links TRBV3-1 (or the pseudogene TRBV3-2) to TRBJ1-2; D gene ambiguous. CDR3 length: 12 residues. V lost 4 bases and J 7 bases, leaving 10 bases between the germline ends. The germline CDR1 and CDR2 sequences are LGHDT and YNNKEL (reference sequence). Written as DNA, the CDR3 is TGTGCCAGCAGCCGTGCCGGAACTGGCTACACCTTC. This sequence encodes CASSRAGTGYTF.

This rearrangement joins TRBV2 to TRBJ1-2, with D uncertain. Germline assignment: CDR1 SNHLY and CDR2 FYNNEI. V lost 5 bases and J 5 bases, leaving 15 bases between the germline ends. CDR3 length: 14 amino acids. The CDR3 sequence: CASSLLEGSYGYTF. The DNA of the CDR3 is TGTGCCAGCAGTTTACTAGAAGGTTCATATGGCTACACCTTC.

The rearrangement uses TRBV5-1 and TRBJ2-6; D gene ambiguous. Germline lookup yields CDR1 SGHRS and CDR2 YFSETQ. V was clipped by 0 bases and J by 0 bases, with 13 bases between them. This CDR3 has 18 residues. The DNA of the CDR3 is TGCGCCAGCAGCTTGGGGCAGCTCCCTTACTCTGGGGCCAACGTCCTGACTTTC. This encodes CASSLGQLPYSGANVLTF.

V and J are TRBV5-6 and TRBJ2-1; 9 bases line up with TRBD1. The CDR3 has 16 amino acids. Germline V CDR1 and CDR2: SGHDT, YYEEEE. V gave up 2 bases and J gave up 9 bases; unmatched junction bases: 12. The CDR3 is CASSFGTGQGVGEQFF. CDR3 nucleotide sequence: TGTGCCAGCAGCTTTGGCACGGGACAGGGCGTGGGTGAGCAGTTCTTC.

The chain is built from TRBV2 and TRBJ2-1; D might be TRBD1 or TRBD2, each matching 7 bases. The V gene's germline CDR1 is SNHLY and CDR2 FYNNEI. V gave up 6 bases and J gave up 12 bases, with 21 bases separating them. This CDR3 has 14 residues. CDR3 sequence (DNA): TGTGCCAGCAGCAGGGGGGAGGGCTGGTTGGGGCAGTTCTTC. This encodes CASSRGEGWLGQFF.

The table lists this clone with many counts. This chain joins TRBV5-1 and TRBJ2-5; TRBD2 agrees at 7 bases. The CDR3 covers 17 residues. Germline V gene lookup returns CDR1 SGHRS and CDR2 YFSETQ. Germline trimming cut 0 bases from V and 3 bases from J; bases unmatched to any gene: 11. CDR3 residues: CASSLGRRRSGEETQYF. In nucleotides, the CDR3 is TGCGCCAGCAGCTTGGGTAGGCGCCGCAGCGGGGAAGAGACCCAGTACTTC.

The chain links TRBV19 to TRBJ1-5; D uncertain. The CDR3 consists of 14 residues. Germline CDR1 reads LNHDA; CDR2 reads SQIVND (reference sequence). Trimming pared 5 bases from V and 5 bases from J, leaving 13 bases between. The CDR3 here is CASSPGGIDQPQHF. The CDR3, as DNA: TGTGCCAGTAGTCCTGGAGGGATTGATCAGCCCCAGCATTTT.

The V and J genes are TRBV14 and TRBJ2-5; 7 nucleotides match TRBD2. The germline CDR1 and CDR2 sequences are SGHDN and FVKESK. The CDR3 is 17 amino acids. The junction had 11 bases not matched to a gene; V was cut back by 3 bases and J by 1 base. The CDR3 sequence: CASSQGGTIPPQETQYF. The CDR3 nucleotides read TGTGCCAGCAGCCAGGGCGGGACTATACCCCCCCAAGAGACCCAGTACTTC.